Listed here is a single T cell receptor (beta chain). As yet, its antigen is unknown. The data derive from a study of T cell responses to AZD1222 COVID-19 vaccine. The overall study: Combined were second doses at about 4 or about 12 weeks.

Assay: immunoSEQ multiplex PCR; the TCRdb copy retains only in-frame clones and omits some. Among about 130,000 clones listed, roughly nine tenths were seen once. General study results and limits: Only a handful of AZD1222 recipients, several in all, had baseline seropositivity.

The receptor was derived from an adult in good health. Material: peripheral blood, obtained on day 0 of AZD1222 vaccination.

In nucleotides, the CDR3 is TGTGCCAGCAGCCTCCTACAGGGGAATGGTAATTCACCCCTCCACTTT. It is translated as CASSLLQGNGNSPLHF. The rearrangement links TRBV21-1 to TRBJ1-6; TRBD1 is the table's D call and was not checked against the DNA. TRBV21-1 is labeled a pseudogene. The CDR3 extends over 16 amino acids.